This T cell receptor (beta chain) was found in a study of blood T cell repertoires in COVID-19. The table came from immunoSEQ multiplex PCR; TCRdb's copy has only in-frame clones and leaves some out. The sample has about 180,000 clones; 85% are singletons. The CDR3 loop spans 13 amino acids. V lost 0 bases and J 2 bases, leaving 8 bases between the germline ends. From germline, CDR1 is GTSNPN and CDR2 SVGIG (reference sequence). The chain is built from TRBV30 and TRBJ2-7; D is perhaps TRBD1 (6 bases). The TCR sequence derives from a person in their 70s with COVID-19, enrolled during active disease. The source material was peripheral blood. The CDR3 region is CAWSVQGTYEQYF. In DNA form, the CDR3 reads TGTGCCTGGAGTGTACAGGGAACCTACGAGCAGTACTTC.